Below are 17 T cell receptor beta chains sequenced from a single sample in a study of blood T cell repertoires in COVID-19. Repertoires were generated with immunoSEQ multiplex PCR, while TCRdb's copy carries only in-frame clones and drops some. Of around 140,000 clones listed, approximately 84% are singletons. The material sequenced was peripheral blood. These receptors all stem from a woman aged 60-75 years with acute or convalescent COVID-19.

The rearrangement uses TRBV6-5 and TRBJ1-5; 10 nucleotides line up with TRBD1. V lost 6 bases, J lost 5 bases, and 7 bases stayed unmatched. Germline values: CDR1 MNHEY, CDR2 SVGAGI. This CDR3 is built from 15 residues. The CDR3 region is CASRPGQGLDQPQHF. CDR3 coding DNA: TGTGCCAGCAGACCGGGACAGGGGCTCGATCAGCCCCAGCATTTT.

The chain carries TRBV6-1 and TRBJ2-1, with 8 bases aligning to TRBD2. Germline V gene sequence: CDR1 MNHNS, CDR2 SASEGT. The CDR3 is 14 residues long. Trimming at V came to 1 base and at J to 7 bases, leaving 3 bases not matched to a gene. The CDR3 DNA follows: TGTGCCAGCAGTGAAGGGGGACTAGTAAATGAGCAGTTCTTC. This sequence encodes CASSEGGLVNEQFF.

The count of this clone is one. This rearrangement joins TRBV3-1 (or the pseudogene TRBV3-2) to TRBJ2-1, with 10 bases identical to TRBD1. J lost 8 bases, V lost 1 base, and 8 bases had no gene match. The CDR3 loop spans 16 amino acids. Germline assignment: CDR1 LGHDT and CDR2 YNNKEL (reference sequence). Here the CDR3 DNA reads TGTGCCAGCAGCCAAGGTCCGACAGGGGGCTCGGATGAGCAGTTCTTC. It is translated as CASSQGPTGGSDEQFF.

The V call is TRBV7-2, the J call TRBJ1-1; 9 positions agree with TRBD1. There are 16 residues in the CDR3. In germline, CDR1 is SGHTA, CDR2 FQGNSA. V lost 4 bases to trimming and J lost 0 bases; unmatched junction nucleotides: 6. In DNA, the CDR3 is TGTGCCAGCAGCTCCCGGGACAGGGTCGTGAACACTGAAGCTTTCTTT. This gives the protein CASSSRDRVVNTEAFF.

The rearrangement joins TRBV30 to TRBJ2-3; D perhaps matches TRBD1 (5 bases). V was cut by 3 bases and J by 5 bases, with 15 bases left in between. This CDR3 is built from 14 residues. The germline V gene has CDR1 GTSNPN and CDR2 SVGIG (reference sequence). The CDR3: CAWRAGIGEDTQYF. In nucleotides, the CDR3 is TGTGCCTGGAGGGCAGGGATCGGTGAAGATACGCAGTATTTT.

The chain links TRBV5-1 to TRBJ2-3; 10 bases agree with TRBD1. Losses at the gene ends were 0 bases for V and 8 bases for J; bases not matched to a gene: 9. This CDR3 is built from 16 residues. Per germline, CDR1 SGHRS and CDR2 YFSETQ. The CDR3 here is CASSLAPDRGLGTQYF. CDR3 sequence (DNA): TGCGCCAGCAGCTTGGCCCCTGACAGGGGGCTCGGTACGCAGTATTTT. The full variable domain, its missing parts supplied by reference TRBV5-1 and TRBJ2-3, is KAGVTQTPRYLIKTRGQQVTLSCSPISGHRSVSWYQQTPGQGLQFLFEYFSETQRNKGNFPGRFSGRQFSNSRSEMNVSTLELGDSALYLCASSLAPDRGLGTQYFGPGTRLTVL.

The chain links TRBV28 to TRBJ2-7; 7 nucleotides line up with TRBD1. This CDR3 has 14 residues. In germline, CDR1 is MDHEN, CDR2 SYDVKM. V lost 6 bases to trimming and J lost 4 bases; unmatched junction nucleotides: 9. The CDR3 spells CASSEDRRIYEQYF. The DNA for the CDR3 is TGTGCCAGCAGCGAGGACAGGCGGATTTACGAGCAGTACTTC.

A single count supports this clone. The chain couples TRBV11-3 to TRBJ1-3, with D possibly being TRBD1 (5 bases). Germline V CDR1 and CDR2: SGHNT, YENEEA. Trimming shortened V by 6 bases and J by 4 bases, and 13 bases separated the two germline ends. This CDR3 region has 14 residues. Written as DNA, the CDR3 is TGTGCCAGCAGAACCTCAGGGCCCGGAAACACCATATATTTT. Protein sequence: CASRTSGPGNTIYF.

The V gene is TRBV5-1, the J gene TRBJ2-1, with TRBD2 identical over 11 bases. V gave up 0 bases and J gave up 4 bases; unmatched junction bases: 9. The CDR3 extends over 18 amino acids. Germline V gene data show CDR1 as SGHRS and CDR2 as YFSETQ. This CDR3 reads CASSLGTVAGGPYNEQFF. The CDR3, as DNA: TGCGCCAGCAGCTTGGGGACGGTAGCGGGAGGGCCTTACAATGAGCAGTTCTTC.

This clone came up a few times. The chain employs TRBV4-2 and TRBJ2-7; D may be TRBD2 (5 bases). Germline CDR1 and CDR2: LGHNA and YNFKEQ. The germline V and J ends were trimmed by 0 bases and 3 bases, with 12 bases remaining between them. This CDR3 is built from 15 residues. The CDR3 DNA reads as TGTGCCAGCAGCCAAGAAAAGGACTGGAACTACGAGCAGTACTTC. Amino acid sequence: CASSQEKDWNYEQYF.

V and J are TRBV6-5 and TRBJ2-7; 9 bases map to TRBD1. V gave up 10 bases and J gave up 7 bases; unmatched junction bases: 5. Looked up from germline, CDR1 is MNHEY and CDR2 is SVGAGI. This CDR3 has 11 residues. The CDR3 DNA reads as TGTGCCATGGGACAGGGAGGAGAGCAGTACTTC. The encoded protein is CAMGQGGEQYF.

The chain employs TRBV9 and TRBJ2-6; no reliable D call. Germline loops: CDR1 SGDLS, CDR2 YYNGEE. This CDR3 has 18 amino acids. V was shortened by 1 base and J by 2 bases, with 16 bases between the two germline ends. CDR3 protein: CASSVLSGAFTGANVLTF. Written as DNA, the CDR3 is TGTGCCAGCAGCGTACTGTCAGGCGCTTTTACTGGGGCCAACGTCCTGACTTTC.

The genes are TRBV13 and TRBJ1-1; 8 bases line up with TRBD1. V shed 8 bases and J 3 bases; nucleotides not matched to a gene: 11. This CDR3 spans 15 amino acids. Germline CDR1 reads PRHDT; CDR2 reads FYEKMQ (reference sequence). CDR3 sequence reads: CASFRQGARYTEAFF. The DNA for the CDR3 is TGTGCCAGCTTTAGGCAGGGGGCGCGATACACTGAAGCTTTCTTT.

The rearrangement joins TRBV5-5 to TRBJ2-2, with 13 positions matching TRBD2. With V trimmed by 2 bases and J by 3 bases, 7 bases remained unmatched. The germline V gene encodes CDR1 SGHKS and CDR2 YYEKEE (reference sequence). The CDR3 loop spans 18 amino acids. The CDR3 sequence is CASSLKGLAGIDTGELFF. In nucleotides, the CDR3 is TGTGCCAGCAGCTTAAAGGGACTAGCGGGAATCGACACCGGGGAGCTGTTTTTT.

As DNA, the CDR3 is TGTGCCAGCTCACCTACAGAGGGATACTATGGCTACACCTTC. Amino acids: CASSPTEGYYGYTF. This chain connects TRBV18 to TRBJ1-2; D remains ambiguous. The CDR3 extends over 14 amino acids. CDR1 is KGHSH and CDR2 is LQKENI in the germline V gene. V lost 3 bases and J lost 3, with 11 bases in between.

This chain connects TRBV6-5 to TRBJ1-3; TRBD1 agrees at 7 bases. This CDR3 is 15 amino acids long. Trimming removed 5 bases from V and 5 bases from J; junction bases left unmatched: 9. CDR1 MNHEY and CDR2 SVGAGI come from the germline V gene. Written as DNA, the CDR3 is TGTGCCAGCAGTCCCGACAGGGACCTTCGAAACACCATATATTTT. The encoded protein is CASSPDRDLRNTIYF.

The chain carries TRBV24-1 and TRBJ2-2, with TRBD1 matching 7 bases. The V segment lost 0 bases and the J segment 7 bases; nucleotides outside the gene matches: 10. The length of the CDR3 is 17 residues. Germline values: CDR1 KGHDR, CDR2 SFDVKD. In DNA form, the CDR3 reads TGTGCCACCAGTGATTTGCATGGCAGGGGGAGTGTCGGGGAGCTGTTTTTT. Translating gives CATSDLHGRGSVGELFF.